The rows below give T cell receptor beta chains drawn from one sample of a study of blood T cell repertoires in COVID-19. Data came from immunoSEQ multiplex PCR; TCRdb stores just in-frame clones and leaves some out. The repertoire consists of 250,000 or so clones, with 84% occurring once and the leading ten covering approximately 1.5%. The material sequenced was peripheral blood. The receptors stem from a woman between 35 and 50 years old who had recovered from COVID-19. CDR3s include the opening cysteine and the closing phenylalanine or tryptophan. Fields, in order: D gene, clone size, J gene, V gene, CDR3 DNA, CDR3 protein. D genes are given only for firm matches. Rows may omit the clone size; those that give it use once, few, many or a size class.

.,.,TRBJ2-1,TRBV15,TGTGCCACCAGCAGATTTCAGGGGGGTGGTTATGAGCAGTTCTTC,CATSRFQGGGYEQFF
.,once,TRBJ1-2,TRBV27,TGTGCCAGCAGTTCCTCTTCCTTTGGGAGGGAGGGCTACACCTTC,CASSSSSFGREGYTF
TRBD1,once,TRBJ1-2,TRBV6-5,TGTGCCAGCAGATCGACAGGGATCTATGGCTACACCTTC,CASRSTGIYGYTF
TRBD1,.,TRBJ2-5,TRBV3-1/TRBV3-2,TGTGCCAGCAGCCAAGTTGCCCGAGGGACAGGCAAACAAGAGACCCAGTACTTC,CASSQVARGTGKQETQYF
.,.,TRBJ2-5,TRBV28,TGTGCCAGCAGTGGGAACGAGGTGGGGCGTATATGGGAGACCCAGTACTTC,CASSGNEVGRIWETQYF
TRBD2,.,TRBJ2-1,TRBV28,TGTGCCAGCAGATCCCGGACTAGCGGCTCCTACAATGAGCAGTTCTTC,CASRSRTSGSYNEQFF
.,.,TRBJ1-1,TRBV24-1,TGTGCCACCAGTGATCCCTCGGGGAACACTGAAGCTTTCTTT,CATSDPSGNTEAFF
.,once,TRBJ1-6,TRBV9,TGTGCCAGCAGCGTAGGGGGACTTAATTCACCCCTCCACTTT,CASSVGGLNSPLHF
.,.,TRBJ1-3,TRBV12-3/TRBV12-4,TGTGCCAGCAGTTCACTGGACACCATATATTTT,CASSSLDTIYF
.,.,TRBJ1-1,TRBV13,TGTGCCAGCAGCTCCAACTTAAGGGGAACTGAAGCTTTCTTT,CASSSNLRGTEAFF
.,.,TRBJ1-2,TRBV29-1,TGCAGCGCATCAGGGTTGGGTGGCTACACCTTC,CSASGLGGYTF
TRBD2,.,TRBJ2-7,TRBV10-3,TGTGCCATCAGTGAGACTAGCGGGGGCTACGAGCAGTACTTC,CAISETSGGYEQYF
TRBD1,.,TRBJ1-1,TRBV11-3,TGTGCCAGCAGCTTGGACAGGGGGCACGGGTTTGAACCTTTCTTT,CASSLDRGHGFEPFF
.,.,TRBJ2-3,TRBV5-1,TGCGCCAGCAGCCAGGGATTTACAGATACGCAGTATTTT,CASSQGFTDTQYF
.,once,TRBJ2-7,TRBV2,TGTGCCAGCAGTGTTACCAGGGACTACGAGCAGTACTTC,CASSVTRDYEQYF
.,.,TRBJ1-6,TRBV5-1,TGCGCCAGCAGCTTGGCCGAGGTTCTGAATTCACCCCTCCACTTT,CASSLAEVLNSPLHF
.,.,TRBJ1-4,TRBV5-1,TGCGCCAGCAGGTTCGAGGAGGGAAAACTGTTTTTT,CASRFEEGKLFF
.,.,TRBJ2-7,TRBV7-9,TGTGCCAGCAGCTTAGACAGGCGTAAGGAGTACTTC,CASSLDRRKEYF
.,.,TRBJ1-2,TRBV19,TGTGCCAGTAGTATACAGGGGAGAGACTATGGCTACACCTTC,CASSIQGRDYGYTF
.,few,TRBJ1-6,TRBV28,TGTGCCAGCGGGCAAAAGAATTCACCCCTCCACTTT,CASGQKNSPLHF
TRBD1,.,TRBJ2-2,TRBV5-1,TGCGCCAGCAGCTACAGGGGCACCGGGGAGCTGTTTTTT,CASSYRGTGELFF
.,.,TRBJ1-1,TRBV5-1,TGCGCCAGCAGCCGCGGGCCTACGAACACTGAAGCTTTCTTT,CASSRGPTNTEAFF
TRBD1,.,TRBJ2-5,TRBV5-4,TGTGCCAGCAGCCGGACCGCCGGGACAGGGGGCGAGACCCAGTACTTC,CASSRTAGTGGETQYF
TRBD2,.,TRBJ2-5,TRBV28,TGTGCCACCGGGACTAGCGTATCGGAGACCCAGTACTTC,CATGTSVSETQYF
.,.,TRBJ2-1,TRBV5-1,TGCGCCAGCAGCTTGGTTCTAATAGGAGGGGTGAATGAGCAGTTCTTC,CASSLVLIGGVNEQFF
TRBD1,.,TRBJ1-2,TRBV9,TGTGCCAGCAGCGTAGCTGGGACAGGGGGCTATGGCTACACCTTC,CASSVAGTGGYGYTF
TRBD1,.,TRBJ2-1,TRBV27,TGTGCCAGCAGCCCGGGACAGGGTCTGAATGAGCAGTTCTTC,CASSPGQGLNEQFF
.,.,TRBJ1-2,TRBV3-1/TRBV3-2,TGTGCCAGCAGCCCGAACCCTCTGGGGGCCTGGGGCTACACCTTC,CASSPNPLGAWGYTF
.,.,TRBJ1-2,TRBV6-5,TGTGCCAGCAGCTCCACAGGGTACGGCTATGGCTACACCTTC,CASSSTGYGYGYTF